One sample yielded the 31 T cell receptor beta chains listed below, sequenced in a study of blood T cell repertoires in COVID-19. Profiled with immunoSEQ multiplex PCR; TCRdb holds only in-frame clones, not every one. Among under 400,000 clones, about 91% were seen once, and the ten largest hold 1.5% to 2%. Sequencing was done on a sample of peripheral blood. Source of these receptors: a woman younger than 45 with COVID-19, enrolled during active disease.

This chain connects TRBV28 to TRBJ1-5; D is undetermined. This CDR3 has 16 amino acids. Germline CDR1 reads MDHEN; CDR2 reads SYDVKM. Trimming stripped 4 bases from V and 4 bases from J, with 17 bases between. DNA for the CDR3: TGTGCCAGCAGTTCCCGGCGTCGAGGGTATAATCAGCCCCAGCATTTT. This codes for CASSSRRRGYNQPQHF.

This sequence joins TRBV4-1 and TRBJ2-4, with D tentatively TRBD1 (6 bases). This CDR3 comprises 18 residues. Germline CDR1 MGHRA, CDR2 YSYEKL. V was trimmed by 2 bases and J by 3 bases, leaving 20 bases between them. CDR3 in amino acids: CASSQTNRESLDKNIQYF. CDR3 in DNA: TGCGCCAGCAGCCAAACTAACAGGGAGAGCTTGGACAAAAACATTCAGTACTTC.

This chain uses TRBV7-3 with TRBJ1-4; D unresolved. V dropped 5 bases and J dropped 3 bases, with 13 bases sitting between them. The CDR3 has 15 residues. Per germline, CDR1 SGHTA and CDR2 FQGTGA. For the CDR3, the DNA is TGTGCCAGCAGCCTCCTGACACTGGCTAATGAAAAACTGTTTTTT. It specifies CASSLLTLANEKLFF. Based on the CDR3 plus reference TRBV7-3 and TRBJ1-4, the full variable domain is GAGVSQTPSNKVTEKGKYVELRCDPISGHTALYWYRQSLGQGPEFLIYFQGTGAADDSGLPNDRFFAVRPEGSVSTLKIQRTERGDSAVYLCASSLLTLANEKLFFGSGTQLSVL.

The chain has TRBV5-1 and TRBJ2-1; TRBD1 aligns across 9 bases. With 0 bases clipped from V and 8 bases from J, the junction kept 6 bases outside the gene matches. Germline CDR1 and CDR2: SGHRS and YFSETQ. The CDR3 consists of 15 residues. CDR3 nucleotide sequence: TGCGCCAGCAGCTTGGGCGGGACAGGGAATGATGAGCAGTTCTTC. Its translation is CASSLGGTGNDEQFF.

Comments on this clone: At the DNA level, this CDR3 is encoded by other sequences in the same sample as well. The chain joins TRBV2 to TRBJ1-2, with D possibly being TRBD1 (6 bases). Trimming stripped 6 bases from V and 1 base from J, with 9 bases between. Germline-derived CDR1 and CDR2 are SNHLY and FYNNEI. The CDR3 loop spans 13 amino acids. The CDR3 nucleotides read TGTGCCAGCAGCCCGGACAGTAACTATGGCTACACCTTC. Protein: CASSPDSNYGYTF.

The chain joins TRBV10-3 to TRBJ2-3; D is unresolved. The V end was cut by 2 bases, the J end by 3 bases, with 3 bases between. Germline values: CDR1 ENHRY, CDR2 SYGVKD. The CDR3 has 12 residues. The CDR3 is CAISEITDTQYF. CDR3 in DNA: TGTGCCATCAGTGAGATAACAGATACGCAGTATTTT.

This chain connects TRBV5-1 to TRBJ2-1; TRBD1 agrees at 12 bases. V trimming: 4 bases; J trimming: 9 bases; junction bases outside the gene matches: 11. The CDR3 is made up of 16 amino acids. Germline loops: CDR1 SGHRS, CDR2 YFSETQ. The CDR3 nucleotides read TGCGCCAGCAGCGCCGAATGGGACAGGGGGCGGACTGAGCAGTTCTTC. Its protein is CASSAEWDRGRTEQFF.

V is TRBV3-1 (or the pseudogene TRBV3-2) and J is TRBJ2-5; TRBD2 matches 9 bases. Unmatched junction bases numbered 10, after V lost 6 bases and J lost 2 bases. The CDR3 has 16 amino acids. The germline CDR1 and CDR2 sequences are LGHDT and YNNKEL (reference sequence). The CDR3 nucleotides are TGTGCCAGCAGGCTAAGTAGCGGGGGTATTCAAGAGACCCAGTACTTC. Translated: CASRLSSGGIQETQYF.

The V call is TRBV18, the J call TRBJ1-2, with D unclear. The V end lost 9 bases, the J end lost 3 bases, and 11 bases lay between the germline ends. CDR3 size: 12 residues. Per the germline V gene, CDR1 is KGHSH and CDR2 is LQKENI. Here the CDR3 DNA reads TGTGCCAGTTCCGGGTTCGACTATGGCTACACCTTC. This encodes CASSGFDYGYTF.

This chain uses TRBV18 with TRBJ1-3; 7 bases are shared with TRBD1. Trimming took 3 bases from V and 0 from J; bases not matched to a gene: 2. In germline, CDR1 is KGHSH, CDR2 LQKENI. The CDR3 loop spans 15 amino acids. CDR3: CASSPGQDSGNTIYF. As DNA, the CDR3 is TGTGCCAGCTCACCCGGACAGGACTCTGGAAACACCATATATTTT.

The chain couples TRBV19 to TRBJ1-5, with 9 bases identical to TRBD1. The CDR3 length is 14 residues. CDR1 and CDR2 from the germline V gene are LNHDA and SQIVND (reference sequence). V was pared by 5 bases and J by 7 bases, with 6 bases of the junction left unmatched. The CDR3 spells CASSPGTGNQPQHF. In DNA form, the CDR3 reads TGTGCCAGTAGTCCCGGGACAGGGAACCAGCCCCAGCATTTT.

The chain couples TRBV11-2 to TRBJ2-5; 7 nucleotides match TRBD1. The CDR3 consists of 14 residues. CDR1 SGHAT and CDR2 FQNNGV come from the germline V gene. Trimming at V came to 5 bases and at J to 5 bases, leaving 8 bases not matched to a gene. The CDR3 nucleotides are TGTGCCAGCAGCCAAGACAGGGTGGTGGAGACCCAGTACTTC. Protein sequence: CASSQDRVVETQYF.

CDR3 loop: CASSRGQEETQYF. The CDR3 DNA reads as TGTGCCAGCAGCCGGGGACAAGAAGAGACCCAGTACTTC. This chain links TRBV5-4 with TRBJ2-5, with D tentatively TRBD1 (6 bases). Germline values: CDR1 SGHNT, CDR2 YYREEE (reference sequence). The CDR3 length is 13 residues. Between the trimmed V and J ends, which lost 4 bases and 3 bases, there was a span of 10 bases.

The chain combines TRBV24-1 with TRBJ1-4; 7 bases map to TRBD1. This CDR3 region has 14 residues. J gave up 12 bases and V 4 bases, and 10 bases lay outside the gene matches. Germline CDR1 and CDR2: KGHDR and SFDVKD. The CDR3 nucleotides are TGTGCCACCAGTGACAGACAGGGAAGAGGACAACTGTTTTTT. Residues: CATSDRQGRGQLFF.

This CDR3 is CATSRGTVYGYTF. The CDR3 bases are TGTGCCACCAGCAGAGGAACAGTATATGGCTACACCTTC. This chain links TRBV15 with TRBJ1-2; no clear D. There are 13 residues in the CDR3. Germline loops: CDR1 LNHNV, CDR2 YYDKDF (reference sequence). Trimming stripped 1 base from V and 5 bases from J, with 8 bases between.

V gene TRBV4-1 combines with J gene TRBJ1-5, with TRBD1 as a possible D gene (5 bases). Germline loops: CDR1 MGHRA, CDR2 YSYEKL. The V and J ends lost 4 bases and 2 bases respectively, with 9 bases between them. CDR3 length: 14 residues. CDR3 loop: CASSPVQGNQPQHF. The CDR3 DNA sequence: TGCGCCAGCAGCCCTGTACAGGGCAATCAGCCCCAGCATTTT.

The V call is TRBV9, the J call TRBJ2-7; D call uncertain. The CDR3 covers 12 residues. Trimming cost V 4 bases and J 0 bases, with 5 bases left between them. The V gene's germline CDR1 is SGDLS and CDR2 YYNGEE. The CDR3 DNA follows: TGTGCCAGCAGCAAGAGCTCCTACGAGCAGTACTTC. It encodes CASSKSSYEQYF.

This clone was seen just once. V gene TRBV18 combines with J gene TRBJ2-5, with TRBD1 matching over 9 bases. CDR3 size: 14 residues. V was pared by 5 bases and J by 2 bases, with 3 bases of the junction left unmatched. Germline V lookup: CDR1 KGHSH, CDR2 LQKENI. The CDR3 here is CASSSGTGQETQYF. Here the CDR3 DNA reads TGTGCCAGCTCATCGGGGACAGGGCAAGAGACCCAGTACTTC.

This chain links TRBV5-6 with TRBJ1-2; 10 bases fit TRBD1. Germline V gene data show CDR1 as SGHDT and CDR2 as YYEEEE. Trimming removed 5 bases from V and 7 bases from J; junction bases left unmatched: 11. This CDR3 has 15 residues. CDR3 loop: CASRFGVTGGGGYTF. In DNA, the CDR3 is TGTGCCAGCAGATTCGGCGTGACAGGGGGCGGTGGCTACACCTTC.

This clone was seen only a few times. V gene TRBV19 combines with J gene TRBJ1-4; a weak D match, TRBD1 (5 bases). The V end lost 7 bases, the J end lost 10 bases, and 19 bases lay between the germline ends. The CDR3 contains 14 residues. Germline CDR1 is LNHDA and CDR2 is SQIVND (reference sequence). The CDR3 reads CASNIGTGRGKLFF. The CDR3 DNA is TGTGCCAGTAACATAGGGACCGGGAGGGGAAAACTGTTTTTT.

This chain links TRBV4-1 with TRBJ1-1; 7 positions match TRBD1. The CDR3 runs to 15 residues. Germline CDR1 MGHRA, CDR2 YSYEKL. V trimming: 5 bases; J trimming: 1 base; junction bases outside the gene matches: 7. The CDR3 reads CASSVHRGRNTEAFF. The DNA of the CDR3 is TGCGCCAGCAGCGTACACAGGGGAAGGAACACTGAAGCTTTCTTT.

The chain is built from TRBV20-1 and TRBJ2-1; the match to TRBD2 covers 11 bases. Germline V CDR1 and CDR2: DFQATT, SNEGSKA (reference sequence). The CDR3 is made up of 17 amino acids. V was clipped by 3 bases and J by 3 bases; unmatched bases: 10. The CDR3 protein is CSASFPGLAVFYNEQFF. CDR3 bases: TGCAGTGCTAGTTTCCCGGGACTAGCGGTATTCTACAATGAGCAGTTCTTC.

The chain recombines TRBV18 with TRBJ1-4, with D uncertain. Trimming pared 1 base from V and 7 bases from J, leaving 7 bases between. CDR1 and CDR2 (germline): KGHSH, LQKENI. There are 13 residues in the CDR3. DNA of the CDR3: TGTGCCAGCTCACCACTCACAGCTGAAAAACTGTTTTTT. Translating gives CASSPLTAEKLFF.

The J gene is TRBJ1-2, the V gene TRBV5-4; 10 nucleotides agree with TRBD1. This CDR3 has 14 residues. V lost 0 bases, J lost 6 bases, and 2 bases stayed unmatched. Germline loops: CDR1 SGHNT, CDR2 YYREEE (reference sequence). CDR3 region: CASSLGQGADGYTF. CDR3 sequence (DNA): TGTGCCAGCAGCTTGGGACAGGGGGCGGATGGCTACACCTTC.

This clone came up once. This rearrangement joins TRBV19 to TRBJ1-5, with unresolved D. The V end lost 7 bases, the J end lost 3 bases, and 13 bases lay between the germline ends. The CDR3 sequence is 14 residues long. Germline values: CDR1 LNHDA, CDR2 SQIVND (reference sequence). CDR3 sequence: CASTPVYLNQPQHF. CDR3 coding DNA: TGTGCCAGTACCCCTGTCTACCTCAATCAGCCCCAGCATTTT.

This clone showed up just once. The chain combines TRBV12-5 with TRBJ2-3; the D gene is possibly TRBD2 (6 bases). Trimming stripped 1 base from V and 6 bases from J, with 20 bases between. The CDR3 is 17 residues long. Germline loops: CDR1 LGHNT, CDR2 FRNRAP. The chain's CDR3 is CASGLGPGLRNFDTQYF. Here the CDR3 DNA reads TGTGCTAGTGGTTTGGGACCGGGACTCCGAAATTTTGATACGCAGTATTTT.

The rearrangement uses TRBV30 and TRBJ2-7; 7 positions match TRBD1. Germline CDR1 is GTSNPN and CDR2 is SVGIG (reference sequence). The CDR3 loop spans 13 amino acids. The J segment lost 3 bases and the V segment lost 0 bases, leaving 2 bases of the junction unmatched. The CDR3 sequence: CAWSVNRGYEQYF. The CDR3 DNA sequence: TGTGCCTGGAGTGTAAACAGGGGCTACGAGCAGTACTTC.

The V gene is TRBV6-1, the J gene TRBJ1-3, with TRBD1 matching 8 bases. Per the germline V gene, CDR1 is MNHNS and CDR2 is SASEGT. The trim removed 0 bases at V and 4 bases at J, leaving 5 bases unmatched. This CDR3 has 16 amino acids. CDR3 bases: TGTGCCAGCAGTGAAGCTAAAGGGACAGGAGGAAACACCATATATTTT. Translated, it gives CASSEAKGTGGNTIYF.

In this sample, this clone turned up once. The V gene is TRBV3-1 (or the pseudogene TRBV3-2), the J gene TRBJ1-1; tentative D call: TRBD1 (5 bases). The length of the CDR3 is 15 residues. V lost 7 bases to trimming and J lost 0 bases, with 15 bases between them. Looked up from germline, CDR1 is LGHDT and CDR2 is YNNKEL (reference sequence). CDR3 sequence reads: CASTTLGGVNTEAFF. The CDR3 DNA reads as TGTGCCAGCACCACCCTCGGGGGTGTGAACACTGAAGCTTTCTTT.

The J gene is TRBJ1-1, the V gene TRBV27, with unresolved D. The length of the CDR3 is 14 residues. V was trimmed by 5 bases and J by 7 bases, leaving 17 bases between them. Germline V gene sequence: CDR1 MNHEY, CDR2 SMNVEV (reference sequence). The CDR3 nucleotides read TGTGCCAGCAGTCATCGTCGCCAGGCACTTGAAGCTTTCTTT. Its translation: CASSHRRQALEAFF.

This chain links TRBV5-1 with TRBJ2-7, with D maybe TRBD1 (6 bases). The CDR3 has 16 amino acids. Trimming took off 2 bases at V and 7 bases at J, with 22 bases between the two ends. CDR1 is SGHRS and CDR2 is YFSETQ in the germline V gene. CDR3 DNA sequence: TGCGCCAGCAGCTTTGTAATTCGGCAGGGGTTAGGAGAGCAGTACGTC. Amino acid sequence: CASSFVIRQGLGEQYV.